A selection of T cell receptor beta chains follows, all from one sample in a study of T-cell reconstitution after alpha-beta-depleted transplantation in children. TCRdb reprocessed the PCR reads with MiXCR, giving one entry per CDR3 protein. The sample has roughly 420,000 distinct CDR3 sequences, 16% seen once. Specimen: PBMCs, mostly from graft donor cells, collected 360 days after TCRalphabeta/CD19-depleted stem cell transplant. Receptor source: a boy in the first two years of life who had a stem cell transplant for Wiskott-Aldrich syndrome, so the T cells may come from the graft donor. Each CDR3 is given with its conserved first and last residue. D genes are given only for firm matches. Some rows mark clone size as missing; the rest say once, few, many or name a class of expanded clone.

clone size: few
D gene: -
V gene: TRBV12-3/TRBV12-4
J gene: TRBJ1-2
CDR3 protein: CASTRREGFHGYTF
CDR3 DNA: TGTGCCAGCACCCGTCGGGAAGGTTTTCATGGCTACACCTTC

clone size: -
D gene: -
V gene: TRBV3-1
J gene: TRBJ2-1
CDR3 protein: CASSQERWGRYNEQFF
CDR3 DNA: TGTGCCAGCAGCCAAGAAAGATGGGGGCGGTACAATGAGCAGTTCTTC

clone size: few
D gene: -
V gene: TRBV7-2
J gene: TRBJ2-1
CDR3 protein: CASSLKQGGEQFF
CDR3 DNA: TGTGCCAGCAGCTTAAAACAGGGTGGTGAGCAGTTCTTC

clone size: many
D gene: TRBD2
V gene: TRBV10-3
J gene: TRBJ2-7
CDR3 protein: CAISGGAGGGYEQYF
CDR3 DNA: TGTGCCATCAGTGGGGGAGCGGGAGGAGGTTACGAGCAGTACTTC

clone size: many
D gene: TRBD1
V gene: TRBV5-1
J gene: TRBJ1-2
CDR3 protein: CASSWTGSGYTF
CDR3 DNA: TGCGCCAGCAGCTGGACAGGGTCGGGCTACACCTTC

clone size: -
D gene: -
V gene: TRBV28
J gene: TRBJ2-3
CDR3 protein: CASSSYWDFSTDTQYF
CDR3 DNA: TGTGCCAGCAGTTCTTACTGGGACTTTAGCACAGATACGCAGTATTTT

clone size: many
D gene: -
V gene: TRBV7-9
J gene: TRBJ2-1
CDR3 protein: CASSLREYPLRNEQFF
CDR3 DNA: TGTGCCAGCAGCTTAAGGGAGTACCCCCTTCGTAATGAGCAGTTCTTC

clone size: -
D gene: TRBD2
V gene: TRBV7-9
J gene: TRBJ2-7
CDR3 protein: CASSRGTSGRAVEYF
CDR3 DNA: TGTGCCAGCAGCCGCGGGACTAGCGGGAGGGCGGTCGAGTACTTC

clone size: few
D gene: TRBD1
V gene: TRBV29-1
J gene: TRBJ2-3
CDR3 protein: CSVPRRTGLGADTQYF
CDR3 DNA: TGCAGCGTTCCGAGGCGGACAGGGCTAGGGGCGGATACGCAGTATTTT

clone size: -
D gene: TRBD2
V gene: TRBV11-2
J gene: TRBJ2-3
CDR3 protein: CASSLDEIAGVTDTQYF
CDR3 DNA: TGTGCCAGCAGCTTAGATGAGATAGCGGGAGTTACAGATACGCAGTATTTT

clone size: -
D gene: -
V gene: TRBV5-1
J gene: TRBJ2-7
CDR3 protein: CASSLAGEMREQYF
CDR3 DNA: TGCGCCAGCAGCTTGGCCGGTGAAATGCGCGAGCAGTACTTC

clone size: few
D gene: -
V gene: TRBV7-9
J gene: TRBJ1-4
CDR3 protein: CASTIGSANEKLFF
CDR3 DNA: TGTGCCAGCACCATCGGGTCAGCTAATGAAAAACTGTTTTTT

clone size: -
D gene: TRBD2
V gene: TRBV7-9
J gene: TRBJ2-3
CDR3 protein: CASRQATSGRKYF
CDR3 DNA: TGTGCCAGCAGGCAAGCAACTAGCGGGAGAAAGTATTTT

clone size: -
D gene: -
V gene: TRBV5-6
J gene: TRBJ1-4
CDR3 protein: CASSLDHEKLFF
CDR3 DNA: TGTGCCAGCAGCTTGGACCATGAAAAACTGTTTTTT

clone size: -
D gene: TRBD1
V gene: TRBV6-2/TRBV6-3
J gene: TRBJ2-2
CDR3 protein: CASSYTRTGGYTGELFF
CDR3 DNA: TGTGCCAGCAGTTACACGCGGACAGGCGGCTACACCGGGGAGCTGTTTTTT

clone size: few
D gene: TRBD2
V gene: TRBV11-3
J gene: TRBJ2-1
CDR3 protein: CASSLRTSGIGEQFF
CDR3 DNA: TGTGCCAGCAGCTTAAGGACTAGCGGGATAGGTGAGCAGTTCTTC

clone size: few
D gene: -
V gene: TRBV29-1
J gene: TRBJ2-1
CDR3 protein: CSVVGTTYNEQFF
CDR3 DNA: TGCAGCGTTGTAGGGACGACGTACAATGAGCAGTTCTTC

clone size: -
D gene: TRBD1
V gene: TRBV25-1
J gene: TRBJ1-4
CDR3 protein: CASTGQETTNEKLFF
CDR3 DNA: TGTGCCAGCACAGGACAGGAGACAACTAATGAAAAACTGTTTTTT

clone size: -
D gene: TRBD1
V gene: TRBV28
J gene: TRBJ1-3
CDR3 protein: CASSLYPGTVRNTIYF
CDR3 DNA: TGTGCCAGCAGTTTATATCCCGGGACAGTCCGAAACACCATATATTTT

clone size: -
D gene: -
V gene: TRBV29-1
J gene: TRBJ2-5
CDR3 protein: CSGLDSGTQYF
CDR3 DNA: TGCAGCGGCTTAGACTCGGGGACCCAGTACTTC